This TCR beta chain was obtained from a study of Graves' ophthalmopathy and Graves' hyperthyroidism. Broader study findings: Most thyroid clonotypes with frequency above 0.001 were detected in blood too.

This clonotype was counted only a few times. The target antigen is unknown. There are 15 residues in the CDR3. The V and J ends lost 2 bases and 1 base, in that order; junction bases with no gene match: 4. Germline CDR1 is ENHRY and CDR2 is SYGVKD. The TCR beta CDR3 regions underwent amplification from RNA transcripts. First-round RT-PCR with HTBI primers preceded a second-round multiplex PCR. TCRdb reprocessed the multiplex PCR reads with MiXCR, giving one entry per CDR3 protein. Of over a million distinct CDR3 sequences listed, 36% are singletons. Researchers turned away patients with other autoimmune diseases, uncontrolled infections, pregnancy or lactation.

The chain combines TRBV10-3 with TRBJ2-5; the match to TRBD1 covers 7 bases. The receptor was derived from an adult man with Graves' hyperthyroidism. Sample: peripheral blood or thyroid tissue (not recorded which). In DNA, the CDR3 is TGTGCCATCAGTGAGCCGAGGGGGCGCCAAGAGACCCAGTACTTC. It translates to CAISEPRGRQETQYF.